This TCR beta chain was obtained from a study of T cell responses to AZD1222 COVID-19 vaccine. With regard to this clone: Other DNA sequences in the sample encode the same CDR3.

Pooled in the analysis were second doses at about 4 or about 12 weeks. TCRdb's copy holds only in-frame clones and misses some; the assay was immunoSEQ multiplex PCR. The sample contains tens of thousands of clones, 70% to 90% of which appear only once. The specimen was peripheral blood, collected 28 days after the second AZD1222 dose. This receptor was identified in an adult who received the AZD1222 COVID-19 vaccine.

The CDR3 DNA sequence: TGTGCCAGCCGGGGGGGGGACAGGGGCCCGGAGCAGTACTTC. It specifies CASRGGDRGPEQYF. This chain links TRBV2 with TRBJ2-7; TRBD1 aligns across 10 bases. The CDR3 is made up of 14 amino acids. V lost 8 bases and J lost 7; bases outside the gene matches: 11. The germline gives CDR1 SNHLY, CDR2 FYNNEI.